This TCR beta chain came from a study of blood T cell repertoires in COVID-19. Original handling: Reference gene primer amplification gave nucleated cell count estimates. The protocol was immunoSEQ multiplex PCR, while the TCRdb copy is restricted to in-frame clones and leaves out a portion. From that table come the V and J calls and clone size; the DNA was used to work out D and trimming. The data hold more than 300,000 clones, with approximately 90% observed a single time. Participant age was roughly 18 to 95 years, and participants resided in around 24 US areas. Cohorts were determined from participant-reported clinical history. It was within 2 weeks before study entry that exposed participants met a COVID-19 case. The specimen was PBMCs or T cells enriched from blood (not recorded which). The receptor was derived from a woman in her forties who had been exposed to COVID-19.

The CDR3 nucleotides are TGTGCCAGCAGCTCCCCGGGACAGGGTTATGGCTACACCTTC. Translation gives CASSSPGQGYGYTF. The chain links TRBV5-4 to TRBJ1-2; 9 bases align to TRBD1. Germline V gene sequence: CDR1 SGHNT, CDR2 YYREEE (reference sequence). The V gene end was trimmed by 3 bases and the J gene end by 5 bases; junction bases not matched to a gene: 5. This CDR3 has 14 residues.